These 17 T cell receptor beta chains were all obtained from the same sample, sequenced in a study of PD-L1 blockade in urothelial cancer. Time point here: pretreatment peripheral blood. Sequencing used immunoSEQ multiplex PCR; TCRdb keeps in-frame clones, though not all of them. The repertoire holds around 35,000 clones, with 75% to 90% as singletons. The specimen was PBMCs, collected around atezolizumab (anti-PD-L1) treatment. Every receptor here comes from a man aged 55 to 69 with urothelial cancer.

This chain links TRBV7-9 with TRBJ2-3; 7 bases align to TRBD2. The V segment lost 3 bases and the J segment 6 bases; nucleotides outside the gene matches: 6. The CDR3 consists of 14 residues. Looked up from germline, CDR1 is SEHNR and CDR2 is FQNEAQ (reference sequence). CDR3 sequence reads: CASSFSGLADTQYF. Written as DNA, the CDR3 is TGTGCCAGCAGCTTTAGCGGGCTCGCGGATACGCAGTATTTT.

CDR3 in DNA: TGCGCCAGCAGCTTGGCCGGGACAGGGGTCCACAATGAGCAGTTCTTC. Protein sequence: CASSLAGTGVHNEQFF. The gene calls are TRBV5-1 and TRBJ2-1; 10 bases align to TRBD1. The CDR3 spans 16 residues. Trimming removed 0 bases from V and 5 bases from J; junction bases left unmatched: 5. In germline, CDR1 is SGHRS, CDR2 YFSETQ. Using reference TRBV5-1 and TRBJ2-1 for the parts outside the CDR3, the full variable domain is KAGVTQTPRYLIKTRGQQVTLSCSPISGHRSVSWYQQTPGQGLQFLFEYFSETQRNKGNFPGRFSGRQFSNSRSEMNVSTLELGDSALYLCASSLAGTGVHNEQFFGPGTRLTVL.

The genes are TRBV10-2 and TRBJ1-5; the D gene is possibly TRBD1 (5 bases). V dropped 4 bases and J dropped 5 bases, with 9 bases sitting between them. This CDR3 has 13 residues. Germline CDR1 and CDR2: WSHSY and SAAADI. CDR3: CASSGQWDQPQHF. CDR3 nucleotide sequence: TGCGCCAGCAGTGGACAGTGGGATCAGCCCCAGCATTTT.

This clone has only a few counts. V usage is TRBV4-3 and J usage is TRBJ2-7; 7 bases are shared with TRBD2. Germline CDR1 LGHNA, CDR2 YSLEER. The CDR3 loop spans 16 amino acids. V gave up 0 bases and J gave up 3 bases; unmatched junction bases: 8. The CDR3 DNA is TGCGCCAGCAGCCAAGAAGTAATTAGCGGGTACTACGAGCAGTACTTC. It yields the protein CASSQEVISGYYEQYF.

The CDR3 region is CASSLGGTSSYEQYF. CDR3 bases: TGCGCCAGCAGCTTGGGTGGCACCTCGTCCTACGAGCAGTACTTC. The chain is built from TRBV5-1 and TRBJ2-7; no clear D. In germline, CDR1 is SGHRS, CDR2 YFSETQ. V lost 0 bases, J lost 1 base, and 11 bases lay in between. CDR3 length equals 15 residues.

The chain employs TRBV10-3 and TRBJ1-2; a possible D gene is TRBD1 (6 bases). V shed 8 bases and J shed 0 bases, with 19 bases lying between them. The CDR3 runs 16 residues. Germline V gives CDR1 ENHRY, CDR2 SYGVKD. The CDR3 coding sequence is TGTGCCATCCCCCGTGAGGGGGTAGGTGCTAACTATGGCTACACCTTC. Translation gives CAIPREGVGANYGYTF.

The chain combines TRBV21-1 with TRBJ1-4. TRBV21-1 is flagged as a pseudogene. This CDR3 is built from 13 residues. In nucleotides, the CDR3 is TGTGCCAGCAGCAGAAAGGGTGGAGGAAAACTGTTTTTT. Protein sequence: CASSRKGGGKLFF.

This sequence joins TRBV28 and TRBJ2-5, with TRBD2 matching 9 bases. The CDR3 is 15 amino acids. The germline V gene encodes CDR1 MDHEN and CDR2 SYDVKM. Unmatched junction bases numbered 8, after V lost 5 bases and J lost 4 bases. The CDR3 DNA follows: TGTGCCAGCAGTCCGGGGACTAGCTTCAGAGAGACCCAGTACTTC. It is translated as CASSPGTSFRETQYF.

The genes are TRBV7-8 and TRBJ1-1, with 7 bases identical to TRBD1. V trimming: 1 base; J trimming: 2 bases; junction bases outside the gene matches: 4. The CDR3 contains 15 residues. Germline V gene sequence: CDR1 SGHVS, CDR2 FQNEAQ. DNA for the CDR3: TGTGCCAGCAGCTTAGGTGGGACAGCCAACACTGAAGCTTTCTTT. It encodes CASSLGGTANTEAFF.

The genes are TRBV2 and TRBJ2-7; TRBD2 aligns across 7 bases. Germline trimming cut 2 bases from V and 7 bases from J; bases unmatched to any gene: 8. CDR1 is SNHLY, CDR2 FYNNEI, per germline. The CDR3 runs to 14 residues. For the CDR3, the DNA is TGTGCCAGCAGTGAATCTAACCTCGGGGGGGAGCAGTACTTC. The encoded protein is CASSESNLGGEQYF.

The chain combines TRBV7-9 with TRBJ1-2; D remains unclear. CDR1 and CDR2 from the germline V gene are SEHNR and FQNEAQ (reference sequence). The CDR3 contains 16 residues. Trimming cost V 1 base and J 2 bases, with 14 bases left between them. This chain's CDR3 is CASSLVLGSSNYGYTF. CDR3 coding DNA: TGTGCCAGCAGCTTAGTCCTCGGGTCGTCCAACTATGGCTACACCTTC. Based on the CDR3 plus reference TRBV7-9 and TRBJ1-2, the full variable domain is DTGVSQNPRHKITKRGQNVTFRCDPISEHNRLYWYRQTLGQGPEFLTYFQNEAQLEKSRLLSDRFSAERPKGSFSTLEIQRTEQGDSAMYLCASSLVLGSSNYGYTFGSGTRLTVV.

V usage is TRBV6-1 and J usage is TRBJ2-7; 8 bases are a match to TRBD1. Germline loops: CDR1 MNHNS, CDR2 SASEGT. J gave up 5 bases and V 4 bases, and 7 bases lay outside the gene matches. The CDR3 is made up of 14 amino acids. CDR3 bases: TGTGCCAGCAGTGGGTGGGGACAGGCCAACGAGCAGTACTTC. Its protein is CASSGWGQANEQYF.

The chain combines TRBV7-9 with TRBJ2-3, with 14 bases aligning to TRBD2. Germline CDR1 and CDR2: SEHNR and FQNEAQ (reference sequence). The V gene end was trimmed by 6 bases and the J gene end by 4 bases; junction bases not matched to a gene: 3. This CDR3 contains 15 residues. Here the CDR3 reads CASRPGLAGADTQYF. DNA for the CDR3: TGTGCCAGCAGGCCGGGACTAGCGGGAGCAGATACGCAGTATTTT.

The rearrangement links TRBV30 to TRBJ1-2; weak D call: TRBD1 (6 bases). V lost 6 bases and J lost 4, with 27 bases in between. The germline V gene has CDR1 GTSNPN and CDR2 SVGIG (reference sequence). The CDR3 consists of 17 residues. In nucleotides, the CDR3 is TGTGCCTGCCCCCTATCATCCCGGGACATTCGCTCCTATGGCTACACCTTC. It yields the protein CACPLSSRDIRSYGYTF.

This clone was observed once. This rearrangement joins TRBV7-2 to TRBJ1-5; D perhaps matches TRBD1 (5 bases). The ends were cut back, 1 base at V and 1 base at J, with 11 bases in the middle. Germline V lookup: CDR1 SGHTA, CDR2 FQGNSA. CDR3 length equals 16 residues. CDR3 sequence (DNA): TGTGCCAGCAGCTTAGGGGGCTCTCGGAGCAATCAGCCCCAGCATTTT. This encodes CASSLGGSRSNQPQHF.

The chain couples TRBV5-1 to TRBJ1-3; D perhaps matches TRBD1 (5 bases). In germline, CDR1 is SGHRS, CDR2 YFSETQ. Trimming pared 2 bases from V and 3 bases from J, leaving 18 bases between. The CDR3 loop spans 17 amino acids. CDR3 amino acids: CASSLSIGGFDGNTIYF. Written as DNA, the CDR3 is TGCGCCAGCAGCTTAAGTATTGGGGGGTTCGATGGAAACACCATATATTTT.

This sequence joins TRBV11-2 and TRBJ2-2; 7 nucleotides match TRBD2. CDR1 is SGHAT and CDR2 is FQNNGV in the germline V gene. J gave up 8 bases and V 5 bases, and 8 bases lay outside the gene matches. The CDR3 spans 14 residues. The CDR3 DNA reads as TGTGCCAGCAGCCGGGACTACCCAACGGGGGAGCTGTTTTTT. It is translated as CASSRDYPTGELFF.